These T cell receptor beta chains were read from a single sample in a study of T cell responses to AZD1222 COVID-19 vaccine. Sequencing was performed with immunoSEQ multiplex PCR; in TCRdb, only in-frame clones are kept and a portion is missing. The profile shows 70,000 to 80,000 clones, just over 85% of them singletons. The sample here was peripheral blood, taken on day 0 of AZD1222 vaccination. The receptors were sampled from an adult in good health. The conserved cysteine and the conserved F or W are not part of the CDR3 here. Fields, in order: clone size, V gene, CDR3 protein. A clone size is listed for some rows: how often the clone was seen (once, few, many), or a class if it is expanded.

NA | TRBV11-2 | ASSLGEGTSEDNEQF
NA | TRBV25-1 | ASSVRPPRQTQY
NA | TRBV4-2 | ASSQGGEQF
NA | TRBV10-3 | AISANYGYT
NA | TRBV7-3 | ASTRGGTDTQY
NA | TRBV28 | ASRPSTGELF
NA | TRBV5-4 | ASSSRGFVEQF
NA | TRBV5-4 | ASSSGLAGGEGIQY
once | TRBV7-9 | ASSSQGGGQPQH
NA | TRBV15 | ATSSTRGVGEKLF
NA | TRBV10-2 | ASSEFGDEQY
few | TRBV19 | ASSVTSGAYEQY
NA | TRBV24-1 | ATSVRTSSYNEQF
NA | TRBV5-1 | ASSLGAGDGYGYT
NA | TRBV28 | ASSTGQHYGYT
NA | TRBV11-2 | ASSSPRNSSYEQY
NA | TRBV4-2 | ASSLSGTSYEQY
NA | TRBV4-2 | ASSQYRGQDTGELF
NA | TRBV3-1/TRBV3-2 | ASSQLAGGRQETQY
NA | TRBV28 | ASSLYGNQPQH
NA | TRBV28 | ASSLRGYEQY
NA | TRBV19 | ASSMGGGQPQH
NA | TRBV24-1 | ATSAPVAGGTDTQY
NA | TRBV11-2 | ASSLGGNSNQPQH
NA | TRBV29-1 | SHEAGEKGYT
NA | TRBV7-8 | ASSKTGQTPLH
few | TRBV30 | AWRTGTDFYGYT
NA | TRBV19 | ASSKGQRQPQH
once | TRBV28 | ASSERELADTQY
NA | TRBV7-8 | ASSLTSLAGNTGELF
NA | TRBV27 | ASSLSGRYTEAF
NA | TRBV27 | ANQKRDPGINVANTGELF
NA | TRBV19 | ASSIGLAGGRAETQY